These 19 T cell receptor beta chains were all obtained from the same sample, sequenced in a study of T cells in localized non-small cell lung cancer. The repertoire was sequenced with immunoSEQ multiplex PCR; TCRdb's copy has only in-frame clones and lacks some. This table has approximately 21,000 clones, roughly 88% appearing once. The sequences come from peripheral blood mononuclear cells, collected before any cancer treatment. The receptors come from a male donor aged 60 or older with stage II lung adenocarcinoma.

This clone was counted only a few times. Additional DNA sequences in this sample encode the identical CDR3. The chain couples TRBV27 to TRBJ1-5; 9 nucleotides match TRBD1. Trimming at V came to 0 bases and at J to 4 bases, leaving 7 bases not matched to a gene. Germline values: CDR1 MNHEY, CDR2 SMNVEV (reference sequence). The CDR3 sequence is 17 residues long. CDR3 sequence: CASSLSGGQGSNQPQHF. For the CDR3, the DNA is TGTGCCAGCAGTTTATCTGGAGGACAGGGGTCTAATCAGCCCCAGCATTTT.

This chain joins TRBV5-1 and TRBJ2-2; D gene ambiguous. The CDR3 is made up of 14 amino acids. Looked up from germline, CDR1 is SGHRS and CDR2 is YFSETQ. V lost 0 bases to trimming and J lost 4 bases, with 7 bases between them. This chain's CDR3 is CASSLGLFTGELFF. The CDR3 nucleotides are TGCGCCAGCAGCTTGGGTCTGTTCACCGGGGAGCTGTTTTTT.

CDR3 protein: CASSFTLLGTANTEAFF. The CDR3 DNA reads TGTGCCAGCAGCTTCACCCTACTTGGGACGGCGAACACTGAAGCTTTCTTT. The chain couples TRBV11-2 to TRBJ1-1, with D maybe TRBD1 (5 bases). The V gene lost 3 bases and the J gene lost 1 base, with 18 bases spanning the gap. Per the germline V gene, CDR1 is SGHAT and CDR2 is FQNNGV. The CDR3 consists of 17 residues.

The chain is built from TRBV2 and TRBJ1-2; TRBD1 matches at 9 bases. Germline CDR1 SNHLY, CDR2 FYNNEI. This CDR3 has 14 amino acids. J gave up 8 bases and V 7 bases, and 11 bases lay outside the gene matches. The DNA for the CDR3 is TGTGCCAGCAAACCGGGACAGGGAGGTGGGGGCTACACCTTC. Translated, it gives CASKPGQGGGGYTF. Filled out from reference TRBV2 and TRBJ1-2, the complete variable domain reads EPEVTQTPSHQVTQMGQEVILRCVPISNHLYFYWYRQILGQKVEFLVSFYNNEISEKSEIFDDQFSVERPDGSNFTLKIRSTKLEDSAMYFCASKPGQGGGGYTFGSGTRLTVV.

V gene TRBV10-1 combines with J gene TRBJ2-7; 9 bases line up with TRBD2. The CDR3 extends over 15 amino acids. V gave up 3 bases and J gave up 3 bases; unmatched junction bases: 6. Germline lookup yields CDR1 WNHNN and CDR2 SYGVQD (reference sequence). In nucleotides, the CDR3 is TGCGCCAGCAGTGATGGGAGTAGCGGGAGCTACGAGCAGTACTTC. This gives the protein CASSDGSSGSYEQYF.

V is TRBV2 and J is TRBJ1-2; D not certain. The CDR3 is 12 amino acids. Germline values: CDR1 SNHLY, CDR2 FYNNEI. V lost 5 bases, J lost 6 bases, and 10 bases lay in between. Here the CDR3 DNA reads TGTGCCAGCAGTCCCATACCCAATGGCTACACCTTC. Its translation is CASSPIPNGYTF.

The chain employs TRBV6-6 and TRBJ1-5, with 10 bases fitting TRBD1. Trimming removed 7 bases from V and 9 bases from J; junction bases left unmatched: 12. The germline gives CDR1 MNHNY, CDR2 SVGAGI (reference sequence). CDR3 length: 15 amino acids. CDR3 nucleotide sequence: TGTGCCAGCAAACCGGGACAGGGGACCTCCGGGCCCCAGCATTTT. It is translated as CASKPGQGTSGPQHF.

This chain links TRBV2 with TRBJ1-2; a weak D match, TRBD1 (6 bases). In germline, CDR1 is SNHLY, CDR2 FYNNEI. Trimming cost V 8 bases and J 6 bases, with 13 bases left between them. The CDR3 runs to 12 residues. CDR3 sequence: CASGRDIDGYTF. The CDR3 bases are TGTGCCAGCGGGCGGGACATCGATGGCTACACCTTC.

The chain couples TRBV15 to TRBJ2-4, with a tentative D call TRBD2 (7 bases). Trimming pared 2 bases from V and 6 bases from J, leaving 14 bases between. The CDR3 contains 15 residues. CDR1 is LNHNV and CDR2 is YYDKDF in the germline V gene (reference sequence). CDR3 nucleotide sequence: TGTGCCACCAGCAGAAGGGGGTCTAGCGGAAACATTCAGTACTTC. Its protein product is CATSRRGSSGNIQYF.

The rearrangement links TRBV28 to TRBJ1-1, with 7 bases that match TRBD1. The CDR3 sequence is 19 residues long. Germline V lookup: CDR1 MDHEN, CDR2 SYDVKM. V lost 1 base and J lost 8; bases outside the gene matches: 22. The CDR3: CASSLYYSKAGGRTTEAFF. CDR3 DNA sequence: TGTGCCAGCAGTTTATACTATTCCAAGGCAGGGGGGAGGACAACCGAAGCTTTCTTT.

The V and J genes are TRBV5-4 and TRBJ1-1; no clear D gene. Between the trimmed V and J ends, which lost 4 bases and 9 bases, there was a span of 16 bases. CDR1 and CDR2 from the germline V gene are SGHNT and YYREEE (reference sequence). The CDR3 is 13 amino acids. The CDR3 loop is CASSRWGSPQAFF. For the CDR3, the DNA is TGTGCCAGCAGCAGGTGGGGTTCTCCCCAAGCTTTCTTT.

The CDR3: CASSLYSTDTQYF. DNA of the CDR3: TGTGCCAGCAGCTTATACTCCACAGATACGCAGTATTTT. The gene calls are TRBV7-9 and TRBJ2-3; D is unclear. This CDR3 comprises 13 residues. Germline V gene sequence: CDR1 SEHNR, CDR2 FQNEAQ (reference sequence). V lost 2 bases and J lost 2, with 5 bases in between.

The gene calls are TRBV18 and TRBJ1-1, with TRBD1 matching 7 bases. The germline V gene has CDR1 KGHSH and CDR2 LQKENI. J lost 1 base, V lost 3 bases, and 5 bases had no gene match. The CDR3 loop spans 15 amino acids. The CDR3 protein is CASSPRRQGNTEAFF. CDR3 bases: TGTGCCAGCTCACCGCGCCGACAGGGGAACACTGAAGCTTTCTTT.

This clone was counted between two and nine times. V gene TRBV5-6 combines with J gene TRBJ1-5; D unclear. This CDR3 comprises 12 residues. Germline-derived CDR1 and CDR2 are SGHDT and YYEEEE. V was pared by 0 bases and J by 5 bases, with 3 bases between. Here the CDR3 reads CASSLVDQPQHF. CDR3 bases: TGTGCCAGCAGCTTGGTGGATCAGCCCCAGCATTTT.

The rearrangement links TRBV6-5 to TRBJ1-1, with D tentatively TRBD1 (6 bases). Germline loops: CDR1 MNHEY, CDR2 SVGAGI. The CDR3 covers 13 residues. Deletions cut 2 bases from V and 6 bases from J, with 10 bases between. In DNA, the CDR3 is TGTGCCAGCAGTTACGTAGGGGGAGCTGAAGCTTTCTTT. Its translation: CASSYVGGAEAFF.

V gene TRBV19 combines with J gene TRBJ1-4; no firm D call. Germline V gene sequence: CDR1 LNHDA, CDR2 SQIVND (reference sequence). Between the trimmed V and J ends, which lost 7 bases and 7 bases, there was a span of 16 bases. The CDR3 totals 14 residues. The CDR3 bases are TGTGCCAGTAATACCTGGGGAAGCGCTGAAAAACTGTTTTTT. Translated: CASNTWGSAEKLFF. The variable domain in full, with the rest retrieved from reference TRBV19 and TRBJ1-4, is DGGITQSPKYLFRKEGQNVTLSCEQNLNHDAMYWYRQDPGQGLRLIYYSQIVNDFQKGDIAEGYSVSREKKESFPLTVTSAQKNPTAFYLCASNTWGSAEKLFFGSGTQLSVL.

V usage is TRBV27 and J usage is TRBJ1-2; D remains ambiguous. Trimming took 2 bases from V and 4 from J, leaving 8 bases between them. The CDR3 has 13 amino acids. Looked up from germline, CDR1 is MNHEY and CDR2 is SMNVEV (reference sequence). The CDR3 loop reads CASSLRAAYGYTF. The CDR3 DNA sequence: TGTGCCAGCAGTTTAAGGGCAGCCTATGGCTACACCTTC.

This clone is deemed hyperexpanded. The chain recombines TRBV27 with TRBJ1-3, with unresolved D. The CDR3 is 14 amino acids. V shed 3 bases and J shed 2 bases, with 8 bases lying between them. Looked up from germline, CDR1 is MNHEY and CDR2 is SMNVEV (reference sequence). The CDR3 DNA sequence: TGTGCCAGCAGTTTGAGCAACACTGGAAACACCATATATTTT. This gives the protein CASSLSNTGNTIYF.

This clone was seen a handful of times. J is TRBJ2-7 and V is TRBV4-1; 7 bases agree with TRBD2. CDR1 is MGHRA and CDR2 is YSYEKL in the germline V gene. CDR3 length equals 15 residues. V lost 1 base, J lost 3 bases, and 6 bases stayed unmatched. The CDR3 DNA reads as TGCGCCAGCAGCCAAGCTCTTGGCGGGAGCTACGAGCAGTACTTC. As protein: CASSQALGGSYEQYF.